Listed below are T cell receptor beta chains from one sample, sequenced in a study of response to subunit inactivated influenza vaccine. TCRdb redid the calling of the RT-PCR reads with MiXCR, one entry per CDR3 protein. The sample lists around 850,000 distinct CDR3 sequences, roughly 18% occurring once. The starting material was PBMCs from blood, obtained 4 to 6 days after vaccination. Every receptor here comes from a man between 50 and 59 years old who received an inactivated influenza vaccine. Both conserved end residues are part of each CDR3. The D gene is left open where the match is weak. Clone size is not always given. Where it is, it says once, few, many or a class for expanded clones.

TRBD2,-,13,TRBV20-1,TRBJ2-1,TGCAGTGCTGTTGGACTAGCCGACAATGAGCAGTTCTTC,CSAVGLADNEQFF
-,few,18,TRBV6-5,TRBJ2-7,TGTGCCAGCAGTTACTCGATGACATGGGATAGGTCGGGCTACGAGCAGTACTTC,CASSYSMTWDRSGYEQYF
TRBD2,-,14,TRBV12-3/TRBV12-4,TRBJ2-1,TGTGCCAGCAGTTTCGCGGGAGGGCGAAATGAGCAGTTCTTC,CASSFAGGRNEQFF
-,-,17,TRBV18,TRBJ2-7,TGTGCCAGCTCACCGACGAGTCGACAGGCAATAACCTACGAGCAGTACTTC,CASSPTSRQAITYEQYF
TRBD2,-,21,TRBV6-2/TRBV6-3,TRBJ2-1,TGTGCCAGCAGTTACCCCACGAGGGGGACTAGCGGGAGTATTAGCAACAATGAGCAGTTCTTC,CASSYPTRGTSGSISNNEQFF
-,many,13,TRBV20-1,TRBJ2-3,TGCAGTGCTCCCCGGGGGCAGGGGAATACGCAGTATTTT,CSAPRGQGNTQYF
TRBD1,-,16,TRBV20-1,TRBJ2-3,TGCAGTGCTAAGAACACCCAGGGGGCATCCACAGATACGCAGTATTTT,CSAKNTQGASTDTQYF
TRBD2,many,16,TRBV5-1,TRBJ2-3,TGCGCCAGCAGCTTGGGACTAGCGGAAAGCACAGATACGCAGTATTTT,CASSLGLAESTDTQYF
TRBD2,few,16,TRBV20-1,TRBJ2-7,TGCAGTGCTAGAGGACCGGGGACTAGCGGGTTGTACGAGCAGTACTTC,CSARGPGTSGLYEQYF
-,-,15,TRBV5-5,TRBJ2-5,TGTGCCAGCAGCTTGAGGTCACAGGTACAAGAGACCCAGTACTTC,CASSLRSQVQETQYF
TRBD2,-,15,TRBV15,TRBJ2-1,TGTGCCACCAAGACTAGCGGGAGGGCCTACAATGAGCAGTTCTTC,CATKTSGRAYNEQFF